This T cell receptor (beta chain) was profiled in a study of PD-L1 blockade in urothelial cancer. The repertoire was sequenced with immunoSEQ multiplex PCR; TCRdb's copy has only in-frame clones and lacks some. The data show around 38,000 clones, 86% seen once. Germline V gene data show CDR1 as SGHTA and CDR2 as FQGNSA. There are 14 residues in the CDR3. V was clipped by 8 bases and J by 3 bases, with 14 bases between them. Time point reported: peripheral blood 6 weeks after treatment start. V gene TRBV7-2 combines with J gene TRBJ2-1; weak D call: TRBD2 (7 bases). The starting material was PBMCs, obtained around atezolizumab (anti-PD-L1) treatment. This clonotype originated in a man aged 60-69 years with urothelial cancer. The CDR3 DNA reads TGTGCCAGCCAGCGGGACACAGTCTACAATGAGCAGTTCTTC. Translating gives CASQRDTVYNEQFF.